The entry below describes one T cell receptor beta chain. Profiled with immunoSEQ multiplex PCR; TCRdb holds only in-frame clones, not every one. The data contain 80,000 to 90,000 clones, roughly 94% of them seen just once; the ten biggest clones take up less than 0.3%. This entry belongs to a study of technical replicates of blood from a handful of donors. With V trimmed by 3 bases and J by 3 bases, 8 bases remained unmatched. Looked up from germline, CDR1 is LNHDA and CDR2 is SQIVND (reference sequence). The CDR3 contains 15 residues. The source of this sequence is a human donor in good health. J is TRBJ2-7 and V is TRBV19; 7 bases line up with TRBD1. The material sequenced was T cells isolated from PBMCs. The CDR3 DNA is TGTGCCAGTAGTATGGTCGGGACAGTGGGCTACGAGCAGTACTTC. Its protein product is CASSMVGTVGYEQYF.